The 14 T cell receptor beta chains below were found in one sample sequenced in a study of CD8 T cells in Susac syndrome. With random hexamers, reverse transcription was performed on roughly 0.45 to 1 ug of RNA. TCRdb re-derived calls from the immunoSEQ multiplex PCR reads in MiXCR, one entry per CDR3 protein. In the table there are approximately 120,000 distinct CDR3 sequences, around 96% of which are singletons. Sequencing used CD4+ T cells from PBMCs. The receptors shown here come from a human donor in good health.

V usage is TRBV18 and J usage is TRBJ2-1; no reliable D call. Germline CDR1 and CDR2: KGHSH and LQKENI. This CDR3 is 14 amino acids long. Trimming left V 1 base short and J 3 bases short, with 7 bases between. The CDR3 nucleotides read TGTGCCAGCTCACCACGTTATAACTACAATGAGCAGTTCTTC. Amino acids: CASSPRYNYNEQFF.

The rearrangement joins TRBV29-1 to TRBJ2-1; no clear D. This CDR3 has 15 amino acids. Germline V CDR1 and CDR2: SQVTM, ANQGSEA. Trimming stripped 5 bases from V and 5 bases from J, with 19 bases between. The CDR3 sequence: CSVFFDTPFDNEQFF. DNA of the CDR3: TGCAGCGTTTTCTTCGACACCCCGTTTGACAATGAGCAGTTCTTC.

This rearrangement joins TRBV20-1 to TRBJ1-1; no clear D gene. Trimming pared 6 bases from V and 4 bases from J, leaving 18 bases between. The CDR3 totals 14 residues. The V gene's germline CDR1 is DFQATT and CDR2 SNEGSKA (reference sequence). The DNA of the CDR3 is TGCAGTGCCACCCTAGCGGGAAGCGGCACTGAAGCTTTCTTT. Residues: CSATLAGSGTEAFF.

DNA of the CDR3: TGCGCCAGCAGCTGGGGACAGGGTGGAGAGACCCAGTACTTC. This sequence encodes CASSWGQGGETQYF. This rearrangement joins TRBV5-1 to TRBJ2-5, with 9 bases that match TRBD1. Germline loops: CDR1 SGHRS, CDR2 YFSETQ. This CDR3 region has 14 residues. Trimming cost V 3 bases and J 4 bases; bases outside gene matches: 4.

V usage is TRBV9 and J usage is TRBJ1-1, with D perhaps TRBD1 (5 bases). The CDR3 has 15 amino acids. The V gene's germline CDR1 is SGDLS and CDR2 YYNGEE. Trimming shortened V by 3 bases and J by 0 bases, and 12 bases separated the two germline ends. The CDR3 DNA follows: TGTGCCAGCAGCGAGCAGGGACGTCTGAACACTGAAGCTTTCTTT. It codes for CASSEQGRLNTEAFF.

This clonotype showed up just a few times. The chain has TRBV12-3 or TRBV12-4 and TRBJ1-2, with 7 bases matching TRBD1. The ends lost 5 bases at V and 2 bases at J; junction bases unmatched: 2. The CDR3 extends over 13 amino acids. CDR3 loop: CASSRQGNYGYTF. The CDR3 DNA follows: TGTGCCAGCAGTCGACAGGGAAACTATGGCTACACCTTC.

The chain uses TRBV14 and TRBJ2-5; 7 bases map to TRBD2. Germline CDR1 and CDR2: SGHDN and FVKESK. V lost 1 base to trimming and J lost 6 bases; unmatched junction nucleotides: 8. This CDR3 has 15 amino acids. The CDR3 loop is CASSQVRGSYQTQYF. The CDR3 DNA follows: TGTGCCAGCAGCCAAGTACGCGGGAGTTACCAGACCCAGTACTTC.

The chain is built from TRBV18 and TRBJ1-2; weak D call: TRBD1 (6 bases). V lost 0 bases, J lost 2 bases, and 10 bases lay in between. In germline, CDR1 is KGHSH, CDR2 LQKENI. This CDR3 spans 15 amino acids. The CDR3 here is CASSPPSRGNYGYTF. The CDR3 nucleotides are TGTGCCAGCTCACCACCGTCCAGGGGAAACTATGGCTACACCTTC. The complete variable domain, with remaining parts taken from reference TRBV18 and TRBJ1-2, reads NAGVMQNPRHLVRRRGQEARLRCSPMKGHSHVYWYRQLPEEGLKFMVYLQKENIIDESGMPKERFSAEFPKEGPSILRIQQVVRGDSAAYFCASSPPSRGNYGYTFGSGTRLTVV.

The rearrangement links TRBV4-2 to TRBJ2-6; 12 bases line up with TRBD2. V shed 5 bases and J 4 bases; nucleotides not matched to a gene: 12. The CDR3 sequence is 19 residues long. Germline assignment: CDR1 LGHNA and CDR2 YNFKEQ. The CDR3 bases are TGTGCCAGCAGCTCAAGACTAGCGGGAGATCTGACGGGGGCCAACGTCCTGACTTTC. This codes for CASSSRLAGDLTGANVLTF.

The rearrangement joins TRBV12-3 or TRBV12-4 to TRBJ1-2; D is uncertain. There are 14 residues in the CDR3. The V gene lost 1 base and the J gene lost 2 bases, with 8 bases spanning the gap. CDR3 loop: CASSLGDGNYGYTF. CDR3 sequence (DNA): TGTGCCAGCAGTTTAGGAGACGGCAACTATGGCTACACCTTC.

The rearrangement joins TRBV12-3 or TRBV12-4 to TRBJ1-1, with 9 bases fitting TRBD1. The CDR3 is 14 residues long. With 5 bases clipped from V and 3 bases from J, the junction kept 4 bases outside the gene matches. The chain's CDR3 is CASSITGGHTEAFF. For the CDR3, the DNA is TGTGCCAGCAGTATAACAGGGGGCCACACTGAAGCTTTCTTT.

The V gene is TRBV5-4, the J gene TRBJ2-1; 9 bases agree with TRBD1. This CDR3 spans 17 amino acids. Germline V lookup: CDR1 SGHNT, CDR2 YYREEE (reference sequence). With 3 bases clipped from V and 7 bases from J, the junction kept 14 bases outside the gene matches. CDR3 amino acids: CASSSSGQGFSGNEQFF. The CDR3 nucleotides read TGTGCCAGCAGCTCCTCGGGACAGGGCTTTAGTGGGAATGAGCAGTTCTTC.

The chain is built from TRBV2 and TRBJ1-3, with D perhaps matching TRBD1 (5 bases). V was trimmed by 5 bases and J by 2 bases, leaving 13 bases between them. The CDR3 has 15 residues. Germline V lookup: CDR1 SNHLY, CDR2 FYNNEI. For the CDR3, the DNA is TGTGCCAGCAGTACAACCGACAGTACTGGAAACACCATATATTTT. The encoded protein is CASSTTDSTGNTIYF.

This rearrangement joins TRBV13 to TRBJ2-2; 7 bases align to TRBD2. J was trimmed by 0 bases and V by 5 bases; bases with no gene match: 6. This CDR3 region has 16 residues. CDR1 PRHDT and CDR2 FYEKMQ come from the germline V gene (reference sequence). The CDR3 DNA follows: TGTGCCAGCAGCCGTGTAGCGGGCACGAACACCGGGGAGCTGTTTTTT. Protein: CASSRVAGTNTGELFF.